These T cell receptor beta chains were read from a single sample in a study of T cell repertoires in cytomegalovirus infection. No antigens are known for them. Each CDR3 protein is one row after TCRdb ran MiXCR on the reads. Among approximately 500,000 distinct CDR3 sequences, roughly a third were seen once, and the ten largest hold roughly 17%. Sequencing used cultured PBMCs, obtained from culture after CMV antigen stimulation. The receptors derive from a human donor in good health (CMV status not recorded). Some clones in this sample may be carry-over from other donors' samples. CDR3s include the opening cysteine and the closing phenylalanine or tryptophan. Each record gives: V gene, J gene, D gene, clone size, CDR3 protein, CDR3 DNA. A D gene is named only where the DNA matches it firmly. Size is omitted from some rows. Given values are once, few, many or a class for expanded clones.

v_gene: TRBV27; j_gene: TRBJ1-6; d_gene: .; abundance: .; CDR3aa: CASSRLGLSYNSPLHF; CDR3nt: TGTGCCAGCAGTCGTCTGGGGCTCTCCTATAATTCACCCCTCCACTTT
v_gene: TRBV6-6; j_gene: TRBJ1-1; d_gene: .; abundance: few; CDR3aa: CASSRGVMNTEAFF; CDR3nt: TGTGCCAGCAGCAGGGGAGTCATGAACACTGAAGCTTTCTTT
v_gene: TRBV10-3; j_gene: TRBJ2-2; d_gene: .; abundance: .; CDR3aa: CAVDDRGGGTGELFF; CDR3nt: TGTGCCGTAGATGACAGGGGAGGGGGCACCGGGGAGCTGTTTTTT
v_gene: TRBV15; j_gene: TRBJ2-5; d_gene: TRBD2; abundance: .; CDR3aa: CATSRELAGGETQYF; CDR3nt: TGTGCCACCAGCAGAGAGCTAGCGGGAGGGGAGACCCAGTACTTC
v_gene: TRBV12-3/TRBV12-4; j_gene: TRBJ1-5; d_gene: .; abundance: .; CDR3aa: CASSFKESNQPQHF; CDR3nt: TGTGCCAGCAGTTTTAAGGAGAGCAATCAGCCCCAGCATTTT
v_gene: TRBV19; j_gene: TRBJ1-2; d_gene: TRBD1; abundance: few; CDR3aa: CASRTGHPSYGYTF; CDR3nt: TGTGCCAGCCGGACAGGGCACCCCTCCTATGGCTACACCTTC
v_gene: TRBV20-1; j_gene: TRBJ1-5; d_gene: TRBD1; abundance: few; CDR3aa: CSARFGTAINQPQHF; CDR3nt: TGCAGTGCTAGATTTGGGACAGCAATCAATCAGCCCCAGCATTTT
v_gene: TRBV6-6; j_gene: TRBJ1-1; d_gene: .; abundance: .; CDR3aa: CASSDGTGGNTEAFF; CDR3nt: TGTGCCAGCAGTGACGGGACCGGCGGGAACACTGAAGCTTTCTTT
v_gene: TRBV4-1; j_gene: TRBJ2-5; d_gene: TRBD2; abundance: .; CDR3aa: CASSQEGLGVGAQYF; CDR3nt: TGCGCCAGCAGCCAGGAGGGACTAGGGGTTGGGGCCCAGTACTTC
v_gene: TRBV28; j_gene: TRBJ1-1; d_gene: .; abundance: few; CDR3aa: CASSFPSRNTEAFF; CDR3nt: TGTGCCAGCAGTTTTCCGTCCCGGAACACTGAAGCTTTCTTT
v_gene: TRBV9; j_gene: TRBJ2-2; d_gene: .; abundance: once; CDR3aa: CASSVQGRNTGELFF; CDR3nt: TGTGCCAGCAGCGTACAGGGGCGGAACACCGGGGAGCTGTTTTTT
v_gene: TRBV12-3/TRBV12-4; j_gene: TRBJ2-1; d_gene: TRBD2; abundance: .; CDR3aa: CASTPGLYEQFF; CDR3nt: TGTGCCAGCACTCCGGGACTATATGAGCAGTTCTTC
v_gene: TRBV7-2; j_gene: TRBJ2-3; d_gene: .; abundance: .; CDR3aa: CASTVGLPTDTQYF; CDR3nt: TGTGCCAGCACCGTGGGACTGCCCACAGATACGCAGTATTTT
v_gene: TRBV28; j_gene: TRBJ2-7; d_gene: .; abundance: few; CDR3aa: CASTNRGYEQYF; CDR3nt: TGTGCCAGCACCAACAGAGGCTACGAGCAGTACTTC
v_gene: TRBV5-1; j_gene: TRBJ2-5; d_gene: .; abundance: .; CDR3aa: CASSLGGATLETQYF; CDR3nt: TGCGCCAGCAGCTTGGGGGGGGCGACCCTAGAGACCCAGTACTTC
v_gene: TRBV5-5; j_gene: TRBJ2-1; d_gene: TRBD2; abundance: .; CDR3aa: CASSSGTSGISEQFF; CDR3nt: TGTGCCAGCAGCTCCGGGACTAGCGGGATCAGCGAGCAGTTCTTC
v_gene: TRBV28; j_gene: TRBJ2-5; d_gene: TRBD2; abundance: .; CDR3aa: CASSLGLAGAGETQYF; CDR3nt: TGTGCCAGCAGTCTTGGACTAGCGGGAGCTGGAGAGACCCAGTACTTC
v_gene: TRBV5-1; j_gene: TRBJ2-7; d_gene: .; abundance: .; CDR3aa: CASSKVVIGEQYF; CDR3nt: TGCGCCAGCAGTAAGGTCGTCATCGGCGAGCAGTACTTC
v_gene: TRBV5-5; j_gene: TRBJ2-1; d_gene: .; abundance: .; CDR3aa: CASSSFRGAEGNEQFF; CDR3nt: TGTGCCAGCAGCTCCTTCCGGGGGGCGGAGGGCAATGAGCAGTTCTTC
v_gene: TRBV3-1; j_gene: TRBJ2-1; d_gene: TRBD2; abundance: .; CDR3aa: CASSPGPGTSGGAPSYNEQFF; CDR3nt: TGTGCCAGCAGCCCTGGTCCCGGGACTAGCGGGGGTGCCCCCTCCTACAATGAGCAGTTCTTC
v_gene: TRBV12-3/TRBV12-4; j_gene: TRBJ1-1; d_gene: TRBD1; abundance: few; CDR3aa: CASRKDRADTEAFF; CDR3nt: TGTGCCAGCAGAAAGGACAGGGCTGACACTGAAGCTTTCTTT
v_gene: TRBV29-1; j_gene: TRBJ1-1; d_gene: .; abundance: .; CDR3aa: CSVEIRTSKAFF; CDR3nt: TGCAGCGTTGAGATTAGGACAAGTAAAGCTTTCTTT
v_gene: TRBV6-1; j_gene: TRBJ2-5; d_gene: TRBD2; abundance: .; CDR3aa: CASSWTSGRSPPTQYF; CDR3nt: TGTGCCAGCAGTTGGACTAGCGGGAGGTCTCCTCCGACCCAGTACTTC
v_gene: TRBV11-3; j_gene: TRBJ1-2; d_gene: TRBD1; abundance: .; CDR3aa: CARSLGGQAFGYTF; CDR3nt: TGTGCCCGCAGCTTAGGAGGACAGGCTTTTGGCTACACCTTC
v_gene: TRBV7-2; j_gene: TRBJ2-3; d_gene: TRBD2; abundance: many; CDR3aa: CASSSPGLAGGPGTDTQYF; CDR3nt: TGTGCCAGCAGCTCACCGGGACTAGCGGGAGGACCGGGCACAGATACGCAGTATTTT
v_gene: TRBV7-2; j_gene: TRBJ2-5; d_gene: TRBD2; abundance: .; CDR3aa: CASSSRGVRAETQYF; CDR3nt: TGTGCCAGCAGCTCCCGGGGGGTGCGGGCGGAGACCCAGTACTTC
v_gene: TRBV12-3/TRBV12-4; j_gene: TRBJ1-2; d_gene: TRBD1; abundance: few; CDR3aa: CASSLGTGRDGYTF; CDR3nt: TGTGCCAGCAGTTTGGGGACAGGGAGGGATGGCTACACCTTC
v_gene: TRBV4-2; j_gene: TRBJ2-3; d_gene: TRBD2; abundance: .; CDR3aa: CASSQAGLAGISTDTQYF; CDR3nt: TGTGCCAGCAGCCAGGCGGGACTAGCGGGTATCAGCACAGATACGCAGTATTTT
v_gene: TRBV19; j_gene: TRBJ2-1; d_gene: TRBD2; abundance: .; CDR3aa: CASSTSLAGETQFF; CDR3nt: TGTGCCAGTAGTACATCACTAGCGGGAGAGACTCAGTTCTTC
v_gene: TRBV7-2; j_gene: TRBJ2-2; d_gene: .; abundance: .; CDR3aa: CASSWLVGNTGELFF; CDR3nt: TGTGCCAGCAGCTGGCTGGTAGGGAACACCGGGGAGCTGTTTTTT
v_gene: TRBV15; j_gene: TRBJ2-7; d_gene: .; abundance: .; CDR3aa: CATSRDLGSYEQYF; CDR3nt: TGTGCCACCAGCAGAGATCTAGGAAGCTACGAGCAGTACTTC
v_gene: TRBV5-6; j_gene: TRBJ1-2; d_gene: .; abundance: .; CDR3aa: CASSLGQLRAGGYTF; CDR3nt: TGTGCCAGCAGCTTGGGGCAGCTTCGGGCCGGTGGCTACACCTTC
v_gene: TRBV4-3; j_gene: TRBJ1-2; d_gene: .; abundance: .; CDR3aa: CASSQEARVSGGYTF; CDR3nt: TGCGCCAGCAGCCAAGAAGCAAGGGTCTCGGGCGGCTACACCTTC
v_gene: TRBV12-3/TRBV12-4; j_gene: TRBJ1-2; d_gene: TRBD1; abundance: .; CDR3aa: CATDRESGYGYTF; CDR3nt: TGTGCCACCGACAGGGAAAGCGGCTATGGCTACACCTTC
v_gene: TRBV10-1; j_gene: TRBJ2-1; d_gene: TRBD2; abundance: .; CDR3aa: CASSESWRTGGNEQFF; CDR3nt: TGCGCCAGCAGTGAGTCGTGGAGGACGGGAGGGAATGAGCAGTTCTTC
v_gene: TRBV20-1; j_gene: TRBJ2-1; d_gene: TRBD1; abundance: .; CDR3aa: CSASVPGTGLYNEQFF; CDR3nt: TGCAGTGCTAGCGTACCCGGGACAGGTCTGTACAATGAGCAGTTCTTC
v_gene: TRBV5-6; j_gene: TRBJ1-1; d_gene: .; abundance: .; CDR3aa: CASSPLRMNTEAFF; CDR3nt: TGTGCCAGCAGCCCGCTCAGGATGAACACTGAAGCTTTCTTT
v_gene: TRBV2; j_gene: TRBJ2-1; d_gene: .; abundance: few; CDR3aa: CASSEVTISYNEQFF; CDR3nt: TGTGCCAGCAGTGAAGTGACTATCTCCTACAATGAGCAGTTCTTC
v_gene: TRBV7-6; j_gene: TRBJ2-3; d_gene: TRBD2; abundance: many; CDR3aa: CASSLGASGTDTQYF; CDR3nt: TGTGCCAGCAGCTTAGGGGCTAGCGGAACAGATACGCAGTATTTT
v_gene: TRBV7-2; j_gene: TRBJ1-4; d_gene: .; abundance: many; CDR3aa: CASSLGTTTNEKLFF; CDR3nt: TGTGCCAGCAGCTTAGGGACAACAACTAATGAAAAACTGTTTTTT
v_gene: TRBV6-2/TRBV6-3; j_gene: TRBJ2-1; d_gene: TRBD2; abundance: .; CDR3aa: CASSLRGLAARRGPRSNEQFF; CDR3nt: TGTGCCAGCAGCCTACGGGGTCTAGCGGCCCGACGGGGACCCCGTAGCAATGAGCAGTTCTTC
v_gene: TRBV11-2; j_gene: TRBJ2-1; d_gene: TRBD2; abundance: few; CDR3aa: CASQTGTSEYNEQFF; CDR3nt: TGTGCCAGCCAGACCGGGACTAGCGAGTACAATGAGCAGTTCTTC
v_gene: TRBV5-1; j_gene: TRBJ2-5; d_gene: .; abundance: .; CDR3aa: CASSYAAAQETQYF; CDR3nt: TGCGCCAGCAGCTATGCTGCGGCCCAAGAGACCCAGTACTTC
v_gene: TRBV12-3/TRBV12-4; j_gene: TRBJ2-3; d_gene: TRBD2; abundance: few; CDR3aa: CASSPRLAGYTQYF; CDR3nt: TGTGCCAGCAGCCCCCGGCTAGCGGGATATACGCAGTATTTT
v_gene: TRBV7-9; j_gene: TRBJ1-4; d_gene: .; abundance: .; CDR3aa: CASSPTVGEKLFF; CDR3nt: TGTGCCAGCAGCCCGACGGTGGGTGAAAAACTGTTTTTT
v_gene: TRBV6-2/TRBV6-3; j_gene: TRBJ2-7; d_gene: TRBD2; abundance: .; CDR3aa: CASRLAGANYEQYF; CDR3nt: TGTGCCAGCAGATTAGCGGGAGCGAACTACGAGCAGTACTTC
v_gene: TRBV18; j_gene: TRBJ2-1; d_gene: .; abundance: few; CDR3aa: CASSPFGQGNNEQFF; CDR3nt: TGTGCCAGCTCACCATTCGGCCAGGGTAACAATGAGCAGTTCTTC
v_gene: TRBV6-2/TRBV6-3; j_gene: TRBJ2-2; d_gene: .; abundance: .; CDR3aa: CASSPTETRAGELFF; CDR3nt: TGTGCCAGCAGTCCCACCGAGACACGGGCCGGGGAGCTGTTTTTT
v_gene: TRBV4-3; j_gene: TRBJ2-3; d_gene: TRBD2; abundance: few; CDR3aa: CASSPSSGRGDTQYF; CDR3nt: TGCGCCAGCAGCCCGTCTAGCGGGAGGGGAGATACGCAGTATTTT
v_gene: TRBV20-1; j_gene: TRBJ2-1; d_gene: .; abundance: once; CDR3aa: CRVLSLARTYNEQFF; CDR3nt: TGCAGAGTGCTATCCCTAGCGAGGACTTACAATGAGCAGTTCTTC